The 10 T cell receptor beta chains given below trace back to one sample, sequenced in a study of blood T cell repertoires in COVID-19. Produced via immunoSEQ multiplex PCR; TCRdb's table is partial and in-frame only. The table includes about 13,000 clones, more than 70% detected once. Sequencing used peripheral blood. Every receptor here comes from a human donor in a cohort sampled during active COVID-19.

The J gene is TRBJ1-6, the V gene TRBV30; TRBD1 aligns across 8 bases. V shed 5 bases and J 14 bases; nucleotides not matched to a gene: 11. This CDR3 is 13 amino acids long. Germline loops: CDR1 GTSNPN, CDR2 SVGIG (reference sequence). Written as DNA, the CDR3 is TGTGCCTGGTCTTCCGGACAGGGAAAGGCCCTCCACTTT. This translates into CAWSSGQGKALHF.

V is TRBV7-9 and J is TRBJ1-5, with D hard to call. V lost 5 bases and J 7 bases, leaving 12 bases between the germline ends. The CDR3 extends over 13 amino acids. Germline V gives CDR1 SEHNR, CDR2 FQNEAQ (reference sequence). The CDR3 DNA follows: TGTGCCAGCAGCCTTCCTAGCGGGCAGCCCCAGCATTTT. It translates to CASSLPSGQPQHF.

The rearrangement uses TRBV6-5 and TRBJ2-7, with 9 bases aligning to TRBD2. Germline-derived CDR1 and CDR2 are MNHEY and SVGAGI. The CDR3 covers 15 residues. The ends lost 6 bases at V and 5 bases at J; junction bases unmatched: 11. The CDR3 sequence is CASRLGLATRHEQYF. The CDR3 DNA reads TGTGCCAGCAGACTGGGACTAGCCACACGCCACGAGCAGTACTTC.

The chain carries TRBV3-1 (or the pseudogene TRBV3-2) and TRBJ2-7; 9 nucleotides line up with TRBD1. J lost 2 bases, V lost 4 bases, and 15 bases had no gene match. Germline-derived CDR1 and CDR2 are LGHDT and YNNKEL (reference sequence). The CDR3 loop spans 18 amino acids. The CDR3 DNA reads TGTGCCAGCAGCCGATGGACAGGGGAGCAAGCGGGAACCTACGAGCAGTACTTC. Amino acids: CASSRWTGEQAGTYEQYF.

This clone was found a few times. This rearrangement joins TRBV7-3 to TRBJ2-2; the D gene is possibly TRBD1 (6 bases). V was shortened by 1 base and J by 1 base, with 10 bases between the two germline ends. Germline V gene lookup returns CDR1 SGHTA and CDR2 FQGTGA. The CDR3 is 16 amino acids. CDR3 sequence reads: CASSLMTGVNTGELFF. The CDR3 nucleotides are TGTGCCAGCAGCTTAATGACAGGAGTGAACACCGGGGAGCTGTTTTTT.

The chain combines TRBV7-9 with TRBJ1-1; 7 bases fit TRBD1. CDR1 and CDR2 (germline): SEHNR, FQNEAQ (reference sequence). J gave up 1 base and V 5 bases, and 10 bases lay outside the gene matches. This CDR3 contains 16 residues. Written as DNA, the CDR3 is TGTGCCAGCAGCGCTACGGGACAGATTAAGAACACTGAAGCTTTCTTT. Its protein product is CASSATGQIKNTEAFF.

The chain links TRBV19 to TRBJ1-1; D might be TRBD1 (6 bases). Germline loops: CDR1 LNHDA, CDR2 SQIVND (reference sequence). Trimming removed 6 bases from V and 3 bases from J, with 17 bases in between. The CDR3 loop spans 15 amino acids. The CDR3 is CASSPYRAEYTEAFF. Here the CDR3 DNA reads TGTGCCAGTAGCCCCTACAGGGCGGAGTACACTGAAGCTTTCTTT.

The chain combines TRBV27 with TRBJ2-2; 8 bases map to TRBD2. The junction had 5 bases not matched to a gene; V was cut back by 5 bases and J by 6 bases. The CDR3 loop spans 14 amino acids. Germline CDR1 reads MNHEY; CDR2 reads SMNVEV (reference sequence). In DNA, the CDR3 is TGTGCCAGCAGTCCCCTGGGACTAGCCGGGGAGCTGTTTTTT. Translation: CASSPLGLAGELFF.

The chain is built from TRBV11-3 and TRBJ2-7, with D maybe TRBD1 (7 bases). V was pared by 5 bases and J by 9 bases, with 20 bases between. Germline assignment: CDR1 SGHNT and CDR2 YENEEA. CDR3 length: 14 amino acids. CDR3 nucleotides: TGTGCCAGCAGCGCGAGACAGGGAACGGGGGTGCAGTACTTC. Protein product: CASSARQGTGVQYF.

This chain connects TRBV18 to TRBJ1-3; TRBD1 agrees at 7 bases. Germline lookup yields CDR1 KGHSH and CDR2 LQKENI. The CDR3 is 16 amino acids. Unmatched junction bases numbered 5, after V lost 3 bases and J lost 0 bases. In DNA form, the CDR3 reads TGTGCCAGCTCACCCGAACAGGGGATCTCTGGAAACACCATATATTTT. Its protein product is CASSPEQGISGNTIYF.